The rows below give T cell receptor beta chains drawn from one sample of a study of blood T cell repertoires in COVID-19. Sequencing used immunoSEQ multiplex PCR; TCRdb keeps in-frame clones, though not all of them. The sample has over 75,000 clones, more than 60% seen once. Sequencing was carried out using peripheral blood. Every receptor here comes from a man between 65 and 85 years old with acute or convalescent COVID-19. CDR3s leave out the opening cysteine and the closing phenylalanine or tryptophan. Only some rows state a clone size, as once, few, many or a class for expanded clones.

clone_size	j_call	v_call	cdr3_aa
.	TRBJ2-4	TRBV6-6	ASSYYLAGVQY
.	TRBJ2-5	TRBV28	ASSPTNSYRTGPGETQY
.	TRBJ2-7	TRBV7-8	ASSLVPHYEQY
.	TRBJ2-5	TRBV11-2	ASSADVTAGGTQY
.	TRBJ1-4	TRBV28	ASSKTGGRTNEKLF
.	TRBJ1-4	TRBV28	AVPASEASPTNEKLF
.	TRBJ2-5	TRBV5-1	ASSLQGQETQY
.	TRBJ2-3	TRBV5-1	ASSLDRLFPSTDTQY
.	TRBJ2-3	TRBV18	ASSPLRLAGPPDTQY
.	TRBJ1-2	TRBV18	ASSPGGTGGRGYT
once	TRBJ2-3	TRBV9	ASSEPSTDTQY
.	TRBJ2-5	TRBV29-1	SVSGGGQETQY
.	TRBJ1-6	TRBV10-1	ASGQNNSPLH
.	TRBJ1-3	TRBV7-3	ASSTGAGNTIY
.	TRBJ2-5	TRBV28	ASSSGLSQETQY
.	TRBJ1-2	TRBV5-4	ASSFGTGRRGGYT
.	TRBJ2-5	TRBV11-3	ASSRSTGGLQETQY
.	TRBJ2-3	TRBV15	ATSRDPAGGTDTQY
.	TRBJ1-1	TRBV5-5	ASSLGAGRNTEAF
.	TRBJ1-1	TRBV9	ASSVGTATSEAF
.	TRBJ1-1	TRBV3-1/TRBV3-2	ASSLTGVRTTEAF
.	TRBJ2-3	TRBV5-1	ASSWRGQGGTDTQY
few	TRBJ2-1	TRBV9	ASSVTIDSEQF
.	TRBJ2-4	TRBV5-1	ASSLDRAKNIQY
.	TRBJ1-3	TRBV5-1	ASSFGRTGTGGIKDTIY
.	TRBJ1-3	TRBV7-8	ASSYTGAGSGNTIY
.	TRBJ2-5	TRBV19	ASSIGTTNQETQY
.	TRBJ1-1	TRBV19	ASDGTGRTNTEAF
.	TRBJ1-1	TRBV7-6	ASSPAGTEAF
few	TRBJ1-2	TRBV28	ASSPGVYGYT
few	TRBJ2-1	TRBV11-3	ASSRDYWNEQF
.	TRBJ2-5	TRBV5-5	ASSLQAGMGGTQY
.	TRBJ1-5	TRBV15	ATSAGEHSNQPQH
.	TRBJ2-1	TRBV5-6	ASSLTGVPYNEQF
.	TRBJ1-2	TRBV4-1	ASSQAFGVAH
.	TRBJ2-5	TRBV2	ASSASFSFQETQY
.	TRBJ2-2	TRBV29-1	SGRRGVLNGELF
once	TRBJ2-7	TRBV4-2	ASSPWVLAGDYEQY